This record covers a single TCR beta chain. The assay was immunoSEQ multiplex PCR, and TCRdb's table has in-frame clones only and misses some. The repertoire holds around 260,000 clones, with around 86% as singletons. This sample is drawn from a study of blood T cell repertoires in COVID-19. At the level of the study: Collection of acute and convalescent COVID-19 samples took place in the United States, Italy and Spain.

CDR1 SGHNT and CDR2 YYREEE come from the germline V gene (reference sequence). The V segment lost 9 bases and the J segment 5 bases; nucleotides outside the gene matches: 19. This CDR3 region has 16 residues. This clonotype was obtained from a woman in her thirties or forties who had recovered from COVID-19. The sequencing input was peripheral blood. V gene TRBV5-4 combines with J gene TRBJ1-1; the match to TRBD1 covers 7 bases. The CDR3 region is CATRLGAGGLETEAFF. The CDR3 coding sequence is TGTGCCACCAGGCTAGGGGCAGGGGGATTAGAAACTGAAGCTTTCTTT.